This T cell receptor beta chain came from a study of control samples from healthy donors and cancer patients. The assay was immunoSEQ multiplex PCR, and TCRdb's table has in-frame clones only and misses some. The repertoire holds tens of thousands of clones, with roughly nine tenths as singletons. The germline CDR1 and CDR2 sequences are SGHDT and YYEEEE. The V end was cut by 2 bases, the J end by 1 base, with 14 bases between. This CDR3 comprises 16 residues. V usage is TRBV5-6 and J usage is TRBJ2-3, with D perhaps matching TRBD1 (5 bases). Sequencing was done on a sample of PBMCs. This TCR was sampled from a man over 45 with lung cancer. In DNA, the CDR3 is TGTGCCAGCAGCTTAGGGGTCAGGGCGGGCACAGATACGCAGTATTTT. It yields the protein CASSLGVRAGTDTQYF.